This TCR beta chain is drawn from a study of neurological immune-mediated disorders. Study findings and constraints: Sharing of CDR3 amino acid sequences among expanded clones across subjects was absent, suggesting private repertoires in all groups.

Many counts were recorded for this clonotype. Its antigen is unknown. 5'RACE with 10-nucleotide random UMIs generated the cDNA. The yield of each sequencing run was over 160 million TCR-beta sequences from 15-18 subjects. TCRdb used MiXCR to reprocess the 5' RACE reads, holding one entry per CDR3 protein. Among some 57,000 distinct CDR3 sequences listed, under 5.5% were seen once. The TCR sequence derives from a woman between 45 and 60 years old with multiple sclerosis. The source material was PBMCs.

CDR3 nucleotide sequence: TGTGCCAGCAGCTTAGGACAGGGACTCTACAATGAGCAGTTCTTC. Translating it yields CASSLGQGLYNEQFF. The rearrangement links TRBV11-2 to TRBJ2-1, with D maybe TRBD1 (7 bases). The V end lost 1 base, the J end lost 3 bases, and 10 bases lay between the germline ends. Germline V gives CDR1 SGHAT, CDR2 FQNNGV. This CDR3 comprises 15 residues.